Each of the 13 T cell receptor beta chains below was sequenced from the same sample in a study of regulatory T cells. Study-wide results and limits: Hydrophobic residues at CDR3 positions 6 and 7 were enriched in conventional CD4+ T cells of CD3G-deficient patients.

Their antigen targets remain unknown. The PCR used 52 TRBV and 13 TRBJ primers. Only in-frame clones appear in the TCRdb table, and some are missing; sequencing was by immunoSEQ multiplex PCR. The sample lists more than 15,000 clones, 84% occurring once. Sequenced: conventional CD4+ T cells sorted from blood. Receptors originate from a person aged 30-39 years with CD3G deficiency.

In nucleotides, the CDR3 is TGTGCCAGCAGTTTATCCTCGGGGGGCAGGGGTTACACTGAAGCTTTCTTT. It translates to CASSLSSGGRGYTEAFF. The chain carries TRBV28 and TRBJ1-1, with D tentatively TRBD1 (6 bases). The CDR3 runs to 17 residues. Trimming took off 1 base at V and 3 bases at J, with 18 bases between the two ends. Looked up from germline, CDR1 is MDHEN and CDR2 is SYDVKM. The complete variable domain, with remaining parts taken from reference TRBV28 and TRBJ1-1, reads DVKVTQSSRYLVKRTGEKVFLECVQDMDHENMFWYRQDPGLGLRLIYFSYDVKMKEKGDIPEGYSVSREKKERFSLILESASTNQTSMYLCASSLSSGGRGYTEAFFGQGTRLTVV.

This chain uses TRBV19 with TRBJ2-2; possible D gene TRBD1, 6 bases. Trimming removed 6 bases at V and 0 bases at J, with 11 bases between. CDR1 is LNHDA, CDR2 SQIVND, per germline (reference sequence). This CDR3 has 15 amino acids. The DNA for the CDR3 is TGTGCCAGTAGCAAGGGACACCCGAACACCGGGGAGCTGTTTTTT. Amino acid sequence: CASSKGHPNTGELFF. Drawing the rest from reference TRBV19 and TRBJ2-2, the complete variable domain is DGGITQSPKYLFRKEGQNVTLSCEQNLNHDAMYWYRQDPGQGLRLIYYSQIVNDFQKGDIAEGYSVSREKKESFPLTVTSAQKNPTAFYLCASSKGHPNTGELFFGEGSRLTVL.

This clone has just a few counts. The chain combines TRBV7-2 with TRBJ2-7; the match to TRBD1 covers 7 bases. Trimming took 3 bases from V and 0 from J; bases not matched to a gene: 8. This CDR3 spans 16 amino acids. The germline V gene encodes CDR1 SGHTA and CDR2 FQGNSA. Written as DNA, the CDR3 is TGTGCCAGCAGCTTGACAGGGACGTTAAGCTCCTACGAGCAGTACTTC. Protein: CASSLTGTLSSYEQYF. Based on the CDR3 plus reference TRBV7-2 and TRBJ2-7, the full variable domain is GAGVSQSPSNKVTEKGKDVELRCDPISGHTALYWYRQSLGQGLEFLIYFQGNSAPDKSGLPSDRFSAERTGGSVSTLTIQRTQQEDSAVYLCASSLTGTLSSYEQYFGPGTRLTVT.

V and J are TRBV5-1 and TRBJ2-3, with TRBD2 matching over 7 bases. Trimming took 3 bases from V and 6 from J; bases not matched to a gene: 1. CDR3 length equals 12 residues. Germline CDR1 and CDR2: SGHRS and YFSETQ. The CDR3, as DNA: TGCGCCAGCAGCTGGGAGGGTGATACGCAGTATTTT. It specifies CASSWEGDTQYF.

This rearrangement joins TRBV28 to TRBJ2-4; possibly TRBD1 or TRBD2 for D (5 bases each). Deletions cut 4 bases from V and 6 bases from J, with 16 bases between. CDR1 is MDHEN, CDR2 SYDVKM, per germline. CDR3 size: 15 residues. In DNA form, the CDR3 reads TGTGCCAGCAGTTCCCCCGGGACCGTAAGAAACATTCAGTACTTC. Its protein product is CASSSPGTVRNIQYF.

The J gene is TRBJ2-5, the V gene TRBV28; D tentatively fits TRBD1 or TRBD2 (7 bases each). Per the germline V gene, CDR1 is MDHEN and CDR2 is SYDVKM. Trimming shortened V by 6 bases and J by 8 bases, and 19 bases separated the two germline ends. This CDR3 region has 14 residues. Here the CDR3 reads CASSPGGVRYTQYF. Written as DNA, the CDR3 is TGTGCCAGCAGCCCAGGGGGGGTACGGTACACCCAGTACTTC.

The chain links TRBV28 to TRBJ2-2; no firm D call. CDR1 and CDR2 (germline): MDHEN, SYDVKM. CDR3 length: 12 residues. Trimming removed 2 bases at V and 5 bases at J, with 3 bases between. The CDR3 spells CASSLETGELFF. CDR3 DNA sequence: TGTGCCAGCAGTTTAGAGACCGGGGAGCTGTTTTTT.

The rearrangement uses TRBV6-6 and TRBJ1-2, with D perhaps TRBD1 (6 bases). CDR3 length: 15 residues. The V gene lost 5 bases and the J gene lost 4 bases, with 17 bases spanning the gap. The germline gives CDR1 MNHNY, CDR2 SVGAGI (reference sequence). CDR3 sequence reads: CASSHPQGLGYGYTF. The DNA for the CDR3 is TGTGCCAGCAGTCATCCACAGGGCTTAGGCTATGGCTACACCTTC.

The chain couples TRBV18 to TRBJ2-7, with TRBD1 matching 9 bases. V dropped 2 bases and J dropped 6; count of bases not matched to a gene: 11. Germline CDR1 reads KGHSH; CDR2 reads LQKENI. The CDR3 spans 16 residues. In DNA, the CDR3 is TGTGCCAGCTCACCAAGAGGGACAGGGCTCAAGTCCGAGCAGTACTTC. This codes for CASSPRGTGLKSEQYF.

The V and J genes are TRBV10-3 and TRBJ1-2; 7 nucleotides align to TRBD1. CDR3 length: 13 residues. Germline assignment: CDR1 ENHRY and CDR2 SYGVKD. V dropped 8 bases and J dropped 4; count of bases not matched to a gene: 7. CDR3 sequence: CAISTTGTYGYTF. CDR3 DNA sequence: TGTGCCATCTCTACGACAGGGACCTATGGCTACACCTTC.

The rearrangement uses TRBV6-1 and TRBJ2-7, with TRBD1 matching 8 bases. Germline values: CDR1 MNHNS, CDR2 SASEGT. Trimming took 4 bases from V and 5 from J; bases not matched to a gene: 10. This CDR3 contains 15 residues. The CDR3 sequence: CASSVLGQGAHEQYF. Written as DNA, the CDR3 is TGTGCCAGCAGTGTCCTGGGGCAGGGGGCACACGAGCAGTACTTC.

The chain joins TRBV5-1 to TRBJ2-5; D call uncertain. CDR3 length: 13 amino acids. Trimming removed 3 bases from V and 2 bases from J, with 8 bases in between. Germline CDR1 reads SGHRS; CDR2 reads YFSETQ. This CDR3 is CASSYKGQETQYF. In DNA, the CDR3 is TGCGCCAGCAGCTATAAAGGACAAGAGACCCAGTACTTC.

V and J are TRBV6-1 and TRBJ1-1; the D is unclear. The CDR3 consists of 16 residues. The germline CDR1 and CDR2 sequences are MNHNS and SASEGT. V lost 1 base and J 1 base, leaving 13 bases between the germline ends. The chain's CDR3 is CASSEERFSGNTEAFF. CDR3 nucleotides: TGTGCCAGCAGTGAAGAGAGGTTTTCAGGGAACACTGAAGCTTTCTTT.